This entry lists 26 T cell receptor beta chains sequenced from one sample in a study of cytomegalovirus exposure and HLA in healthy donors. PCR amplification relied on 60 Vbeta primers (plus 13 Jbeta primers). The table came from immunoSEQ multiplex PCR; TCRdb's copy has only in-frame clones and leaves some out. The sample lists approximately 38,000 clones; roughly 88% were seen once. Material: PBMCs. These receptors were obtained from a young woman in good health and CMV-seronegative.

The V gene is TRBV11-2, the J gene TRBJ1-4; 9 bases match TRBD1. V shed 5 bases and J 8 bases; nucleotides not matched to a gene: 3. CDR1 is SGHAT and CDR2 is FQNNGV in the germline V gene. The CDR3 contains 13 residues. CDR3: CASSGQGYEKLFF. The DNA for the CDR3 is TGTGCCAGCAGCGGACAGGGGTACGAAAAACTGTTTTTT.

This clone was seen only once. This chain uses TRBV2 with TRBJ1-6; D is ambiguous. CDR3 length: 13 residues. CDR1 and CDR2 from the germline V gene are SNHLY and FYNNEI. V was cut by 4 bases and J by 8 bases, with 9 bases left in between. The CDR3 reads CASSGPRDSPLHF. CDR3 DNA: TGTGCCAGCAGTGGACCGAGGGATTCACCCCTCCACTTT.

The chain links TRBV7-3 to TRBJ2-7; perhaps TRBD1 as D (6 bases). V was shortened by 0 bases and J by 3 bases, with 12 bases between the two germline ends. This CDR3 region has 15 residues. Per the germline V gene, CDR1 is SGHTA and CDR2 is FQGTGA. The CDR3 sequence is CASSLTPGEGYEQYF. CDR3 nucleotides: TGTGCCAGCAGCTTAACGCCAGGGGAAGGCTACGAGCAGTACTTC.

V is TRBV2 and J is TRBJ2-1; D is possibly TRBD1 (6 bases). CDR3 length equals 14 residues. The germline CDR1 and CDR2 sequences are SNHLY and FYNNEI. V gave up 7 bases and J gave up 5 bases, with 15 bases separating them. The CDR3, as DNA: TGTGCCAGCACCCCCCGGGACATACACAATGAGCAGTTCTTC. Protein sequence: CASTPRDIHNEQFF. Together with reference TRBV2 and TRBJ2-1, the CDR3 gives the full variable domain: EPEVTQTPSHQVTQMGQEVILRCVPISNHLYFYWYRQILGQKVEFLVSFYNNEISEKSEIFDDQFSVERPDGSNFTLKIRSTKLEDSAMYFCASTPRDIHNEQFFGPGTRLTVL.

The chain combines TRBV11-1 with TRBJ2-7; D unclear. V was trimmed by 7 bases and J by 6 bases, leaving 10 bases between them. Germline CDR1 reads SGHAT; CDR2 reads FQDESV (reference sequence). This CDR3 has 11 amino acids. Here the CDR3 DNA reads TGTGCCAGCACCTCCTCTCTCGAGCAGTACTTC. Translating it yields CASTSSLEQYF.

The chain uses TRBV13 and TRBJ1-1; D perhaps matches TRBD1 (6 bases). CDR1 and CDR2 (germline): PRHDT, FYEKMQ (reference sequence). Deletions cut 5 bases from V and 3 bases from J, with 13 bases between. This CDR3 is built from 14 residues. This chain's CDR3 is CASSQGQLYTEAFF. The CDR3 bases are TGTGCCAGCAGCCAAGGACAGCTATACACTGAAGCTTTCTTT.

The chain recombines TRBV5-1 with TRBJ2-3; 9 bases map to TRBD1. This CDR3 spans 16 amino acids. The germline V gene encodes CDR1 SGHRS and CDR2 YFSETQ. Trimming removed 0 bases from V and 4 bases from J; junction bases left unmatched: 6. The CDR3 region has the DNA TGCGCCAGCAGCTTGGGCCGGGACAGGGCCCCAGATACGCAGTATTTT. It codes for CASSLGRDRAPDTQYF.

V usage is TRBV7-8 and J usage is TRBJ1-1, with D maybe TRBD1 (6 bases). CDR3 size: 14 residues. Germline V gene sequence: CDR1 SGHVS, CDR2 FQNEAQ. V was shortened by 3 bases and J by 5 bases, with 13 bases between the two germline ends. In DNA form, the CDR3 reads TGTGCCAGCAGCTTTGACAGGCTAAGGACTGAAGCTTTCTTT. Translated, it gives CASSFDRLRTEAFF.

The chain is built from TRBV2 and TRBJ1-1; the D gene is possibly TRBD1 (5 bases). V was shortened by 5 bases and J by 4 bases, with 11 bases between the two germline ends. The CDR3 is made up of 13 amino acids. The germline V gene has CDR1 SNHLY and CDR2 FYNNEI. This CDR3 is CASSTRAVTEAFF. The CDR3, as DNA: TGTGCCAGCAGTACCAGGGCGGTCACTGAAGCTTTCTTT.

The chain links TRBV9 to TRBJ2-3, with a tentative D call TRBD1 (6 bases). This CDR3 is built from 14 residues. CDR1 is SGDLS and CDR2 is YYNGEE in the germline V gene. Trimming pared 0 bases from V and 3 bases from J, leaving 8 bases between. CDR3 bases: TGTGCCAGCAGCGTAGCAGGGGAAACAGATACGCAGTATTTT. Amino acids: CASSVAGETDTQYF. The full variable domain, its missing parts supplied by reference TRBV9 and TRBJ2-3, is DSGVTQTPKHLITATGQRVTLRCSPRSGDLSVYWYQQSLDQGLQFLIQYYNGEERAKGNILERFSAQQFPDLHSELNLSSLELGDSALYFCASSVAGETDTQYFGPGTRLTVL.

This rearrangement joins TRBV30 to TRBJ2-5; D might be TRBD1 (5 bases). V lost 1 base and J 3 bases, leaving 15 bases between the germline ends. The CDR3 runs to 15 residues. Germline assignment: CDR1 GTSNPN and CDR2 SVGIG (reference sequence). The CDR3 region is CAWSGYDVREETQYF. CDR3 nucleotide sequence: TGTGCCTGGAGTGGTTACGACGTCAGGGAAGAGACCCAGTACTTC.

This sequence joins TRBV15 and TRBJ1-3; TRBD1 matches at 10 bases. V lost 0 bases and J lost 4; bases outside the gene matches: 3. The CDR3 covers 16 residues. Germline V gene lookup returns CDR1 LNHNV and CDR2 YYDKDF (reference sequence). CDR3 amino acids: CATSRETGGSGNTIYF. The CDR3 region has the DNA TGTGCCACCAGCAGAGAGACAGGGGGCTCAGGAAACACCATATATTTT.

The DNA of the CDR3 is TGTGCCAGTAGTATACAGTCGGGAGGCACTTACGAGCAGTACTTC. Amino acids: CASSIQSGGTYEQYF. The chain is built from TRBV19 and TRBJ2-7, with 7 bases fitting TRBD2. Germline V lookup: CDR1 LNHDA, CDR2 SQIVND (reference sequence). Trimming took 2 bases from V and 4 from J; bases not matched to a gene: 8. The CDR3 consists of 15 residues.

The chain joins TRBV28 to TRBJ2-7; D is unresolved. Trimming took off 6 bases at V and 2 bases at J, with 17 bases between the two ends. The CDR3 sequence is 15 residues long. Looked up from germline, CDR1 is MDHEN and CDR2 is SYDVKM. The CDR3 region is CASSSSAGMAYEQYF. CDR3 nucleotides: TGTGCCAGCAGCTCCTCCGCAGGCATGGCCTACGAGCAGTACTTC.

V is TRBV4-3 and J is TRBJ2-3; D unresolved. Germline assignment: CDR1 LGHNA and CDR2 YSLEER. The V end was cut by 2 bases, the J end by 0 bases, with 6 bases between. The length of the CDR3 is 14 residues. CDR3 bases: TGCGCCAGCAGCCAACTGACTAGCACAGATACGCAGTATTTT. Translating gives CASSQLTSTDTQYF.

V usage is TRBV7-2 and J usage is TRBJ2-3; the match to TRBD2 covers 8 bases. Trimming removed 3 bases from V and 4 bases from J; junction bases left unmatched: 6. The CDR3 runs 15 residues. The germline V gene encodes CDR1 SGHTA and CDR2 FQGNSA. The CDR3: CASSFPGGSADTQYF. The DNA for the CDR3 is TGTGCCAGCAGCTTCCCGGGAGGGAGTGCAGATACGCAGTATTTT.

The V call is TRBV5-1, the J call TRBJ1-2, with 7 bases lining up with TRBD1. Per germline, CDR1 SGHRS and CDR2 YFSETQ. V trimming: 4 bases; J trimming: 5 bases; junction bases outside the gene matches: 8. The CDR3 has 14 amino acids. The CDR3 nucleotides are TGCGCCAGCAGCCGTGGGACAGATCCTTATGGCTACACCTTC. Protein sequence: CASSRGTDPYGYTF.

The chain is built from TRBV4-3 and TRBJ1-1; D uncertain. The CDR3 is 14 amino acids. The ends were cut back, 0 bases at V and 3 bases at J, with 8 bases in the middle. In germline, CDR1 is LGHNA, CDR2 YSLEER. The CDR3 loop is CASSQDHGYTEAFF. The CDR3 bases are TGCGCCAGCAGCCAAGACCACGGTTACACTGAAGCTTTCTTT.

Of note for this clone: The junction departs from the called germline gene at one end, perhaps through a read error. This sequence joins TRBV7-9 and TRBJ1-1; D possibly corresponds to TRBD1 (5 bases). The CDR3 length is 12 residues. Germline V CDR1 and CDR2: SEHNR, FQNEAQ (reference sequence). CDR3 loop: CSSSLDSGPPFF. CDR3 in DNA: TGTTCCAGCAGCTTAGATTCAGGGCCTCCTTTCTTT.

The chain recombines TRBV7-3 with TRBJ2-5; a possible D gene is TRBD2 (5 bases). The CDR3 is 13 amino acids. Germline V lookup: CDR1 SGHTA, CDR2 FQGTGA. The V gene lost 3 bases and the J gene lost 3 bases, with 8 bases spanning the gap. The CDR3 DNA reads TGTGCCAGCAGCTTGGGGAGCAAAGAGACCCAGTACTTC. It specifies CASSLGSKETQYF.

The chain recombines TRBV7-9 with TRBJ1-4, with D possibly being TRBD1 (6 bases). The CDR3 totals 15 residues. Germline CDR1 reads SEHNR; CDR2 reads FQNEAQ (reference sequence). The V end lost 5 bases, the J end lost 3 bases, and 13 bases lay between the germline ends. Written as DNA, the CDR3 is TGTGCCAGCAGCATTGGTGGGGGCTCTAATGAAAAACTGTTTTTT. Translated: CASSIGGGSNEKLFF.

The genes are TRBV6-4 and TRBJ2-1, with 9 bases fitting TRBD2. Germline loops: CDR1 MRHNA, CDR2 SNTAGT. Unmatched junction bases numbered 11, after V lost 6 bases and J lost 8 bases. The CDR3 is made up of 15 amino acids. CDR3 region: CASSQGSSGMDEQFF. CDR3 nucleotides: TGTGCCAGCAGCCAAGGGTCTAGCGGGATGGATGAGCAGTTCTTC.

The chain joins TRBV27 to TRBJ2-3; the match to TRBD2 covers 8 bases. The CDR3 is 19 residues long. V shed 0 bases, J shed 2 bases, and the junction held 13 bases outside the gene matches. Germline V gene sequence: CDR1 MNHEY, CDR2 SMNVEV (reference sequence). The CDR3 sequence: CASSLSGLGLGTYTDTQYF. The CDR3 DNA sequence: TGTGCCAGCAGTTTATCCGGACTGGGACTAGGGACTTACACAGATACGCAGTATTTT.

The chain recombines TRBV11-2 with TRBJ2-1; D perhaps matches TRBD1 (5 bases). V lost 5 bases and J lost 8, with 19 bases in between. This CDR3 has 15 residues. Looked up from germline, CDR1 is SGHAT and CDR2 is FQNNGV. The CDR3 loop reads CASSPQGVVMDEQFF. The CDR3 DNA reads TGTGCCAGCAGCCCCCAGGGTGTTGTAATGGATGAGCAGTTCTTC. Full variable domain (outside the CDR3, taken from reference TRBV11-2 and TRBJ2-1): EAGVAQSPRYKIIEKRQSVAFWCNPISGHATLYWYQQILGQGPKLLIQFQNNGVVDDSQLPKDRFSAERLKGVDSTLKIQPAKLEDSAVYLCASSPQGVVMDEQFFGPGTRLTVL.

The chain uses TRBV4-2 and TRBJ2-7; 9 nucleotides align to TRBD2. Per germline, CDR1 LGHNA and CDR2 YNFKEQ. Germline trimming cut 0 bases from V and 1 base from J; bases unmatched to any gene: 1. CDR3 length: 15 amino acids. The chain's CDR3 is CASSQETSGSYEQYF. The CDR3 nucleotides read TGTGCCAGCAGCCAAGAGACTAGCGGATCCTACGAGCAGTACTTC.

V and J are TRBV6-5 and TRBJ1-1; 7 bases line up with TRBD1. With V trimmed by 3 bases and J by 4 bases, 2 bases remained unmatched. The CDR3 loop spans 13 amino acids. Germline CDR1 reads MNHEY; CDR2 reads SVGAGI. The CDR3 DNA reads TGTGCCAGCAGTTATCGGGACAGCACTGAAGCTTTCTTT. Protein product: CASSYRDSTEAFF.